This passage covers 7 T cell receptor beta chains from one sample sequenced in a study of brain T cells in children with intractable seizures. Time point denoted: blood from clinic visit 5 months post-surgery; TSC patient then seizure free. The table came from immunoSEQ multiplex PCR; TCRdb's copy has only in-frame clones and leaves some out. The profile covers under 400,000 clones, with 93% appearing a single time and around 5% taken by the ten largest. The sequencing here drew on peripheral blood, taken less than 6 months after surgery. These receptors all stem from a boy less than two years old with tuberous sclerosis and intractable seizures.

Only one count was recorded for this clone. The chain uses TRBV24-1 and TRBJ1-2, with 9 nucleotides matching TRBD1. The CDR3 extends over 16 amino acids. CDR1 is KGHDR and CDR2 is SFDVKD in the germline V gene. The V and J ends lost 4 bases and 4 bases, in that order; junction bases with no gene match: 9. CDR3 in amino acids: CATSETPTGGGYGYTF. The CDR3 DNA follows: TGTGCCACCAGTGAGACCCCGACAGGGGGGGGCTATGGCTACACCTTC.

The V gene is TRBV19, the J gene TRBJ1-2; D may be TRBD1 (5 bases). Trimming left V 10 bases short and J 0 bases short, with 15 bases between. Germline values: CDR1 LNHDA, CDR2 SQIVND (reference sequence). The CDR3 covers 14 residues. The CDR3 DNA follows: TGTGCCACTGGCCGGGACTCTGCTAACTATGGCTACACCTTC. This codes for CATGRDSANYGYTF. The complete variable domain, with remaining parts taken from reference TRBV19 and TRBJ1-2, reads DGGITQSPKYLFRKEGQNVTLSCEQNLNHDAMYWYRQDPGQGLRLIYYSQIVNDFQKGDIAEGYSVSREKKESFPLTVTSAQKNPTAFYLCATGRDSANYGYTFGSGTRLTVV.

The gene calls are TRBV27 and TRBJ1-1, with D perhaps matching TRBD1 (6 bases). V was clipped by 8 bases and J by 8 bases, with 33 bases between them. CDR3 size: 18 residues. CDR1 MNHEY and CDR2 SMNVEV come from the germline V gene (reference sequence). CDR3 in amino acids: CASARTVLVGPGAREAFF. The CDR3 nucleotides read TGTGCCAGCGCCCGGACAGTTTTGGTGGGGCCGGGAGCGAGGGAAGCTTTCTTT.

The rearrangement links TRBV14 to TRBJ2-1, with D possibly matching TRBD1 (6 bases). Germline V gene sequence: CDR1 SGHDN, CDR2 FVKESK. The CDR3 is 15 residues long. Trimming left V 1 base short and J 3 bases short, with 10 bases between. The CDR3 loop reads CASSQARDIYNEQFF. The CDR3, as DNA: TGTGCCAGCAGCCAAGCTAGGGACATCTACAATGAGCAGTTCTTC.

V usage is TRBV19 and J usage is TRBJ2-1; 7 bases are a match to TRBD2. J was trimmed by 0 bases and V by 8 bases; bases with no gene match: 10. Looked up from germline, CDR1 is LNHDA and CDR2 is SQIVND (reference sequence). The length of the CDR3 is 16 residues. The CDR3 bases are TGTGCCAGTCATCCTGGGGGGGTAGGCTCCTACAATGAGCAGTTCTTC. This gives the protein CASHPGGVGSYNEQFF.

This clone showed up just once. The chain has TRBV6-5 and TRBJ1-2, with D possibly matching TRBD1 (6 bases). The CDR3 covers 13 residues. Per the germline V gene, CDR1 is MNHEY and CDR2 is SVGAGI. The V end lost 6 bases, the J end lost 0 bases, and 8 bases lay between the germline ends. The CDR3 DNA is TGTGCCAGCAGACGGACAGCTAACTATGGCTACACCTTC. This translates into CASRRTANYGYTF.

The J gene is TRBJ1-6, the V gene TRBV25-1, with D possibly being TRBD1 (5 bases). Per the germline V gene, CDR1 is MGHDK and CDR2 is SYGVNS. The CDR3 sequence is 16 residues long. Trimming left V 6 bases short and J 0 bases short, with 12 bases between. CDR3 sequence reads: CASRSTDSSYNSPLHF. DNA for the CDR3: TGTGCCAGCAGGTCGACAGATAGCTCCTATAATTCACCCCTCCACTTT.